What follows are 28 T cell receptor beta chains derived from one specimen sequenced in a study of molecular identifiers for immune sequencing clone quantification. Using its own MiXCR run on the PCR reads, TCRdb lists one record per CDR3 protein. The table has a few hundred thousand distinct CDR3 sequences, less than 30% seen once. Sample: naive CD8+ T cells from blood, with Jurkat cell RNA spiked in. Subset defined: FACS-sorted CD8+CD4-CCR7+CD45RA+ naive T cells. All receptors derive from a human donor in good health. Some libraries in this study had Jurkat cell RNA spiked in.

This clonotype occurred a few times. The J gene is TRBJ1-1, the V gene TRBV19; D might be TRBD1 (6 bases). This CDR3 is 13 amino acids long. Germline lookup yields CDR1 LNHDA and CDR2 SQIVND (reference sequence). Deletions cut 7 bases from V and 1 base from J, with 10 bases between. The CDR3 sequence is CASNQGTNTEAFF. In DNA form, the CDR3 reads TGTGCCAGTAATCAGGGGACGAACACTGAAGCTTTCTTT.

In its sample, this clonotype was seen many times. CDR3 coding DNA: TGTGCCAGCAGTAGGGCAGTGTGGACTGAAGCTTTCTTT. Its translation: CASSRAVWTEAFF. The chain uses TRBV6-2 or TRBV6-3 and TRBJ1-1; D remains ambiguous. The CDR3 runs 13 residues. CDR1 and CDR2 from the germline V gene are MNHEY and SVGEGT. V lost 5 bases and J lost 5, with 12 bases in between.

The chain carries TRBV5-4 and TRBJ1-1; D is perhaps TRBD1 (5 bases). This CDR3 has 15 amino acids. Germline V lookup: CDR1 SGHNT, CDR2 YYREEE (reference sequence). The V gene lost 0 bases and the J gene lost 3 bases, with 12 bases spanning the gap. This chain's CDR3 is CASSLEGREDTEAFF. Written as DNA, the CDR3 is TGTGCCAGCAGCTTGGAGGGCAGGGAGGACACTGAAGCTTTCTTT.

Note on this clonotype: A much bigger clone sits one base away, suggesting this may be a read error. The chain has TRBV28 and TRBJ2-3; 13 nucleotides match TRBD2. Germline CDR1 reads MDHEN; CDR2 reads SYDVKM. Trimming cost V 3 bases and J 4 bases; bases outside gene matches: 7. The CDR3 has 17 residues. The CDR3 coding sequence is TGTGCCAGCAGTTTGTTGGGACTAGCGGGGACCTCAGATACGCAGTATTTT. Amino acid sequence: CASSLLGLAGTSDTQYF.

The CDR3 loop reads CASSIGGGTLYYGYTF. The CDR3 DNA reads as TGTGCCAGTAGTATAGGAGGGGGAACACTTTACTATGGCTACACCTTC. V gene TRBV19 combines with J gene TRBJ1-2, with TRBD1 as a possible D gene (6 bases). Germline V gene sequence: CDR1 LNHDA, CDR2 SQIVND (reference sequence). V was shortened by 1 base and J by 3 bases, with 15 bases between the two germline ends. CDR3 length: 16 amino acids. The full variable domain, with the rest looked up from reference TRBV19 and TRBJ1-2, is DGGITQSPKYLFRKEGQNVTLSCEQNLNHDAMYWYRQDPGQGLRLIYYSQIVNDFQKGDIAEGYSVSREKKESFPLTVTSAQKNPTAFYLCASSIGGGTLYYGYTFGSGTRLTVV.

This clonotype showed up just a few times. This rearrangement joins TRBV6-6 to TRBJ2-5; D might be TRBD1 or TRBD2, each matching 5 bases. Germline loops: CDR1 MNHNY, CDR2 SVGAGI (reference sequence). The CDR3 length is 16 residues. With 6 bases removed from V and 2 bases from J, the gap between germline ends came to 19 bases. CDR3 DNA sequence: TGTGCCAGCAGACAGATGCCTGGGACGTTACAAGAGACCCAGTACTTC. It yields the protein CASRQMPGTLQETQYF.

This chain uses TRBV7-2 with TRBJ2-7, with a weak D call TRBD2 (6 bases). The CDR3 contains 13 residues. Germline CDR1 SGHTA, CDR2 FQGNSA. The V end lost 5 bases, the J end lost 4 bases, and 12 bases lay between the germline ends. CDR3 DNA: TGTGCCAGCAGCACACGGCGGGGTTACGAGCAGTACTTC. It encodes CASSTRRGYEQYF.

In its sample, this clonotype was seen many times. The chain links TRBV5-6 to TRBJ1-1; possibly TRBD1 for D (5 bases). The CDR3 covers 14 residues. V lost 4 bases and J 1 base, leaving 11 bases between the germline ends. CDR1 and CDR2 from the germline V gene are SGHDT and YYEEEE. The CDR3 reads CASSAGQPNTEAFF. The CDR3 nucleotides are TGTGCCAGCAGCGCCGGACAACCGAACACTGAAGCTTTCTTT.

This clonotype was observed a few times. The chain employs TRBV27 and TRBJ1-1; TRBD1 is a possible D gene (5 bases). Trimming took 5 bases from V and 2 from J, leaving 18 bases between them. The germline V gene encodes CDR1 MNHEY and CDR2 SMNVEV (reference sequence). This CDR3 region has 16 residues. The CDR3 protein is CASSPARGDFNTEAFF. CDR3 sequence (DNA): TGTGCCAGCAGTCCCGCTAGAGGGGACTTTAACACTGAAGCTTTCTTT.

Turning to this clonotype: This may be a read error: a much more frequent sequence differs by one nucleotide. CDR3: CASSPWGPDEQYF. The CDR3 DNA reads TGTGCCAGCAGCCCGTGGGGTCCGGACGAGCAGTACTTC. J is TRBJ2-7 and V is TRBV11-2; D remains ambiguous. The germline CDR1 and CDR2 sequences are SGHAT and FQNNGV. CDR3 length: 13 residues. Trimming took off 5 bases at V and 5 bases at J, with 13 bases between the two ends.

This clonotype was seen many times. This chain connects TRBV12-3 or TRBV12-4 to TRBJ2-3; the D is unclear. The CDR3 covers 15 residues. Trimming removed 3 bases at V and 4 bases at J, with 14 bases between. The CDR3 DNA reads TGTGCCAGCAGTTTTTGGTGGGATACGGCAGATACGCAGTATTTT. As protein: CASSFWWDTADTQYF.

The rearrangement links TRBV9 to TRBJ1-3; a possible D gene is TRBD1 (6 bases). The V gene lost 0 bases and the J gene lost 2 bases, with 9 bases spanning the gap. This CDR3 region has 15 residues. CDR1 is SGDLS, CDR2 YYNGEE, per germline. The CDR3 region is CASSVAGDAGNTIYF. The DNA for the CDR3 is TGTGCCAGCAGCGTAGCAGGGGACGCTGGAAACACCATATATTTT.

The chain is built from TRBV28 and TRBJ2-2; D remains unclear. The CDR3 is 9 amino acids. Germline CDR1 MDHEN, CDR2 SYDVKM. CDR3 in amino acids: CGNRGELFF. The CDR3 region has the DNA TGTGGAAATCGGGGGGAGCTGTTTTTT. The full variable domain, its missing parts supplied by reference TRBV28 and TRBJ2-2, is DVKVTQSSRYLVKRTGEKVFLECVQDMDHENMFWYRQDPGLGLRLIYFSYDVKMKEKGDIPEGYSVSREKKERFSLILESASTNQTSMYLCGNRGELFFGEGSRLTVL.

V is TRBV27 and J is TRBJ2-1; D is unresolved. Germline assignment: CDR1 MNHEY and CDR2 SMNVEV (reference sequence). Trimming stripped 5 bases from V and 8 bases from J, with 7 bases between. This CDR3 region has 11 residues. The CDR3 sequence: CASSHGYEQFF. The DNA for the CDR3 is TGTGCCAGCAGTCACGGATATGAGCAGTTCTTC.

Points on this clonotype: A much more abundant neighbour one base away suggests this may be a read error. The gene calls are TRBV7-9 and TRBJ2-5; D is unclear. Germline V gives CDR1 SEHNR, CDR2 FQNEAQ (reference sequence). Trimming left V 1 base short and J 4 bases short, with 7 bases between. This CDR3 spans 13 amino acids. The DNA for the CDR3 is TGTGCCAGCAGCTTAGTCGCCCGAGAGACCCAGTACTTC. Translating it yields CASSLVARETQYF. Variable domain in full (rest from reference TRBV7-9 and TRBJ2-5): DTGVSQNPRHKITKRGQNVTFRCDPISEHNRLYWYRQTLGQGPEFLTYFQNEAQLEKSRLLSDRFSAERPKGSFSTLEIQRTEQGDSAMYLCASSLVARETQYFGPGTRLLVL.

The V call is TRBV2, the J call TRBJ2-7; D may match TRBD1 or TRBD2 (6 bases each). The germline V gene has CDR1 SNHLY and CDR2 FYNNEI. There are 13 residues in the CDR3. Between the trimmed V and J ends, which lost 7 bases and 0 bases, there was a span of 10 bases. The CDR3 DNA reads as TGTGCCAGCACGAGGGGGGACTCCTACGAGCAGTACTTC. It encodes CASTRGDSYEQYF.

The J gene is TRBJ2-4, the V gene TRBV10-3, with 9 bases identical to TRBD1. The CDR3 extends over 17 amino acids. Germline CDR1 is ENHRY and CDR2 is SYGVKD. The ends lost 3 bases at V and 1 base at J; junction bases unmatched: 7. The CDR3 is CAISDRDRETAKNIQYF. The DNA of the CDR3 is TGTGCCATCAGTGATAGGGACAGGGAGACCGCCAAAAACATTCAGTACTTC.

In its sample, this clonotype was seen a few times. This chain connects TRBV7-8 to TRBJ2-5; no clear D gene. The V end lost 0 bases, the J end lost 2 bases, and 16 bases lay between the germline ends. Germline V gives CDR1 SGHVS, CDR2 FQNEAQ. This CDR3 region has 17 residues. The CDR3 sequence is CASSLALHTPNQETQYF. CDR3 DNA: TGTGCCAGCAGCTTAGCTCTGCATACCCCCAATCAAGAGACCCAGTACTTC. Full variable domain (remainder filled in from reference TRBV7-8 and TRBJ2-5): GAGVSQSPRYKVAKRGQDVALRCDPISGHVSLFWYQQALGQGPEFLTYFQNEAQLDKSGLPSDRFFAERPEGSVSTLKIQRTQQEDSAVYLCASSLALHTPNQETQYFGPGTRLLVL.

This clonotype was seen more than once but under ten times. The chain is built from TRBV12-3 or TRBV12-4 and TRBJ2-6; a weak D match, TRBD1 (6 bases). The CDR3 consists of 15 residues. V lost 7 bases to trimming and J lost 2 bases, with 12 bases between them. CDR3 DNA sequence: TGTGCCAGCATCTTTGAGGGGGCTGGGGCCAACGTCCTGACTTTC. Its protein product is CASIFEGAGANVLTF.

This chain joins TRBV13 and TRBJ1-1, with D uncertain. Germline lookup yields CDR1 PRHDT and CDR2 FYEKMQ (reference sequence). Trimming took off 5 bases at V and 0 bases at J, with 16 bases between the two ends. CDR3 length: 16 residues. The CDR3 DNA is TGTGCCAGCAGCGCCCGGGATCAAGGGATGAACACTGAAGCTTTCTTT. Residues: CASSARDQGMNTEAFF.

V and J are TRBV4-3 and TRBJ2-7; perhaps TRBD2 as D (6 bases). This CDR3 is 13 amino acids long. The germline CDR1 and CDR2 sequences are LGHNA and YSLEER. V was shortened by 0 bases and J by 6 bases, with 9 bases between the two germline ends. CDR3 residues: CASSQEGGTEQYF. In DNA, the CDR3 is TGCGCCAGCAGCCAAGAGGGAGGAACCGAGCAGTACTTC.

This clonotype was found many times. This chain uses TRBV3-1 with TRBJ1-1; unclear D gene. This CDR3 has 16 residues. V lost 4 bases, J lost 5 bases, and 20 bases lay in between. From germline, CDR1 is LGHDT and CDR2 YNNKEL (reference sequence). The CDR3 region is CASSPEPNSDGTEAFF. The CDR3 region has the DNA TGTGCCAGCAGCCCCGAACCGAACAGCGATGGGACTGAAGCTTTCTTT. Filled out from reference TRBV3-1 and TRBJ1-1, the complete variable domain reads DTAVSQTPKYLVTQMGNDKSIKCEQNLGHDTMYWYKQDSKKFLKIMFSYNNKELIINETVPNRFSPKSPDKAHLNLHINSLELGDSAVYFCASSPEPNSDGTEAFFGQGTRLTVV.

This clonotype was recorded a few times. This sequence joins TRBV7-2 and TRBJ2-1; TRBD1 aligns across 7 bases. Per the germline V gene, CDR1 is SGHTA and CDR2 is FQGNSA. CDR3 length equals 14 residues. The V segment lost 5 bases and the J segment 5 bases; nucleotides outside the gene matches: 6. CDR3 sequence: CASSPLDRDNEQFF. The DNA of the CDR3 is TGTGCCAGCAGCCCATTAGACAGGGACAATGAGCAGTTCTTC. Supplemented by reference TRBV7-2 and TRBJ2-1, the full variable domain reads GAGVSQSPSNKVTEKGKDVELRCDPISGHTALYWYRQSLGQGLEFLIYFQGNSAPDKSGLPSDRFSAERTGGSVSTLTIQRTQQEDSAVYLCASSPLDRDNEQFFGPGTRLTVL.

This clonotype was seen many times. V usage is TRBV6-5 and J usage is TRBJ2-3; D unclear. V lost 4 bases and J lost 0, with 5 bases in between. The CDR3 has 13 residues. Germline V gene sequence: CDR1 MNHEY, CDR2 SVGAGI. CDR3 nucleotides: TGTGCCAGCAGTTCGGAGAGCACAGATACGCAGTATTTT. Translating gives CASSSESTDTQYF.

The gene calls are TRBV9 and TRBJ2-2, with 7 bases matching TRBD1. The V gene's germline CDR1 is SGDLS and CDR2 YYNGEE. The CDR3 has 17 residues. Losses at the gene ends were 0 bases for V and 0 bases for J; bases not matched to a gene: 5. CDR3 sequence reads: CASSVAGQGANTGELFF. Here the CDR3 DNA reads TGTGCCAGCAGCGTAGCTGGGCAGGGGGCGAACACCGGGGAGCTGTTTTTT.

In regard to this clonotype: One end of the junction does not line up with germline, which may come from a read error. The gene calls are TRBV19 and TRBJ1-3; D gene ambiguous. The CDR3 spans 15 residues. Germline V gene lookup returns CDR1 LNHDA and CDR2 SQIVND (reference sequence). The CDR3 coding sequence is TGTGCCAGTAGTGACGACGGATACTCTGGAGACACCATGTATTTT. It is translated as CASSDDGYSGDTMYF.

The table lists this clonotype with a few counts. The chain combines TRBV7-9 with TRBJ2-5, with 8 bases lining up with TRBD2. Per germline, CDR1 SEHNR and CDR2 FQNEAQ (reference sequence). This CDR3 contains 15 residues. J lost 4 bases, V lost 5 bases, and 9 bases had no gene match. Here the CDR3 reads CASSPPRRGVETQYF. CDR3 nucleotide sequence: TGTGCCAGCAGCCCCCCCCGGCGGGGGGTAGAGACCCAGTACTTC. Full variable domain (outside the CDR3, taken from reference TRBV7-9 and TRBJ2-5): DTGVSQNPRHKITKRGQNVTFRCDPISEHNRLYWYRQTLGQGPEFLTYFQNEAQLEKSRLLSDRFSAERPKGSFSTLEIQRTEQGDSAMYLCASSPPRRGVETQYFGPGTRLLVL.

As to this clonotype: A clone one base away is much larger, so this may be a read error. This chain joins TRBV4-3 and TRBJ2-3; 9 nucleotides line up with TRBD2. CDR1 LGHNA and CDR2 YSLEER come from the germline V gene. CDR3 size: 15 residues. CDR3 bases: TGCGCCAGCTGCCAGGCTAGCGGGGGCACAGATACGCAGTATTTT. Protein product: CASCQASGGTDTQYF.